Below, one TCR beta chain is given with its context. The PCR ran on 60 Vbeta and 13 Jbeta primers. This table comes from immunoSEQ multiplex PCR, and its TCRdb copy is limited to in-frame clones, with some not included. The top ten hold 3.7% of the sample, which has over 150,000 clones, just over 75% seen once. The CDR3 is 17 residues long. V trimming: 10 bases; J trimming: 0 bases; junction bases outside the gene matches: 13. The V gene's germline CDR1 is MDHEN and CDR2 SYDVKM. The donors gave bone marrow, and they were healthy. This sample is part of a study of cytomegalovirus exposure and HLA in healthy donors.

Sequencing was done on a sample of PBMCs. The TCR was taken from an older woman in good health and CMV-seropositive. The chain recombines TRBV28 with TRBJ1-4; 8 nucleotides align to TRBD1. The CDR3 coding sequence is TGTGCCACATCGCCCAGGACAGGGCGGGCAACTAATGAAAAACTGTTTTTT. Translation: CATSPRTGRATNEKLFF.